The 23 T cell receptor beta chains below were found in one sample sequenced in a study of T cell responses to AZD1222 COVID-19 vaccine. Repertoires were generated with immunoSEQ multiplex PCR, while TCRdb's copy carries only in-frame clones and drops some. In the table there are fewer than 250,000 clones, 92% of which are singletons. Source: peripheral blood, taken on day 0 of AZD1222 vaccination. The receptor source for this set is an adult in good health.

This clone was recorded only once. The V and J genes are TRBV12-3 or TRBV12-4 and TRBJ2-7; 7 positions match TRBD1. With V trimmed by 7 bases and J by 11 bases, 8 bases remained unmatched. The CDR3 is 11 amino acids. CDR3 sequence reads: CASTYRGREYF. In DNA form, the CDR3 reads TGTGCCAGCACATACAGGGGAAGAGAGTACTTC.

The chain joins TRBV6-2 or TRBV6-3 to TRBJ1-5; possible D gene TRBD1, 5 bases. This CDR3 comprises 17 residues. The V end lost 0 bases, the J end lost 0 bases, and 12 bases lay between the germline ends. The germline V gene encodes CDR1 MNHEY and CDR2 SVGEGT. For the CDR3, the DNA is TGTGCCAGCAGTTACTCTAGGGACTCATATAGCAATCAGCCCCAGCATTTT. Translated: CASSYSRDSYSNQPQHF.

V gene TRBV6-2 or TRBV6-3 combines with J gene TRBJ1-5; D gene ambiguous. CDR1 and CDR2 from the germline V gene are MNHEY and SVGEGT. The CDR3 consists of 16 residues. V lost 2 bases and J 4 bases, leaving 15 bases between the germline ends. The chain's CDR3 is CASSYGLMGRNQPQHF. As DNA, the CDR3 is TGTGCCAGCAGTTACGGATTGATGGGTAGGAATCAGCCCCAGCATTTT.

The CDR3 sequence: CATSGMRGVGEKLFF. The CDR3 nucleotides are TGTGCCACCAGCGGGATGCGCGGGGTAGGGGAAAAACTGTTTTTT. The chain links TRBV15 to TRBJ1-4; D uncertain. Germline V gene sequence: CDR1 LNHNV, CDR2 YYDKDF (reference sequence). The germline V and J ends were trimmed by 5 bases and 8 bases, with 18 bases remaining between them. The CDR3 length is 15 residues. The whole variable domain, remainder taken from reference TRBV15 and TRBJ1-4, is DAMVIQNPRYQVTQFGKPVTLSCSQTLNHNVMYWYQQKSSQAPKLLFHYYDKDFNNEADTPDNFQSRRPNTSFCFLDIRSPGLGDTAMYLCATSGMRGVGEKLFFGSGTQLSVL.

The rearrangement links TRBV11-2 to TRBJ2-3; D tentatively reads TRBD1 or TRBD2 (6 bases each). This CDR3 region has 15 residues. With 1 base removed from V and 2 bases from J, the gap between germline ends came to 10 bases. CDR1 SGHAT and CDR2 FQNNGV come from the germline V gene. CDR3 in DNA: TGTGCCAGCAGCTTAGCGGGGGCACCCACAGATACGCAGTATTTT. This encodes CASSLAGAPTDTQYF.

The chain has TRBV7-9 and TRBJ2-5; 13 nucleotides agree with TRBD2. Trimming at V came to 5 bases and at J to 5 bases, leaving 5 bases not matched to a gene. The CDR3 loop spans 15 amino acids. The V gene's germline CDR1 is SEHNR and CDR2 FQNEAQ (reference sequence). The CDR3 nucleotides are TGTGCCAGCAGCAAGACTAGCGGGGGGACGGAGACCCAGTACTTC. Protein product: CASSKTSGGTETQYF.

This clone appeared a single time. The CDR3 spells CASGGPSNQPQHF. The DNA of the CDR3 is TGTGCCAGCGGTGGGCCGTCCAATCAGCCCCAGCATTTT. The genes are TRBV7-2 and TRBJ1-5; no firm D call. Germline CDR1 SGHTA, CDR2 FQGNSA. CDR3 length: 13 amino acids. Between the trimmed V and J ends, which lost 8 bases and 3 bases, there was a span of 11 bases.

V gene TRBV9 combines with J gene TRBJ1-6, with D tentatively TRBD1 (6 bases). Germline values: CDR1 SGDLS, CDR2 YYNGEE. The CDR3 length is 13 residues. V gave up 3 bases and J gave up 10 bases, with 11 bases separating them. The CDR3: CASSAGTISPLHF. As DNA, the CDR3 is TGTGCCAGCAGCGCCGGGACAATCTCACCCCTCCACTTT.

V is TRBV3-1 (or the pseudogene TRBV3-2) and J is TRBJ2-1; 8 nucleotides line up with TRBD2. CDR1 is LGHDT and CDR2 is YNNKEL in the germline V gene (reference sequence). V was pared by 4 bases and J by 10 bases, with 12 bases of the junction left unmatched. This CDR3 contains 15 residues. The CDR3 loop is CASSPPGSGGKEQFF. The CDR3, as DNA: TGTGCCAGCAGCCCCCCGGGGAGCGGGGGAAAAGAGCAGTTCTTC.

The chain has TRBV2 and TRBJ1-2, with a tentative D call TRBD1 (6 bases). The CDR3 totals 14 residues. Germline V gene sequence: CDR1 SNHLY, CDR2 FYNNEI. Deletions cut 3 bases from V and 3 bases from J, with 11 bases between. CDR3 bases: TGTGCCAGCAGTGAGGGGGCTCTTGACTATGGCTACACCTTC. This encodes CASSEGALDYGYTF. The variable domain in full, completed from reference TRBV2 and TRBJ1-2, reads EPEVTQTPSHQVTQMGQEVILRCVPISNHLYFYWYRQILGQKVEFLVSFYNNEISEKSEIFDDQFSVERPDGSNFTLKIRSTKLEDSAMYFCASSEGALDYGYTFGSGTRLTVV.

The genes are TRBV18 and TRBJ2-5; no clear D gene. V lost 5 bases and J 1 base, leaving 2 bases between the germline ends. Per germline, CDR1 KGHSH and CDR2 LQKENI. The CDR3 sequence is 11 residues long. CDR3 bases: TGTGCCAGCTCAATCCAAGAGACCCAGTACTTC. It is translated as CASSIQETQYF. The whole variable domain, remainder taken from reference TRBV18 and TRBJ2-5, is NAGVMQNPRHLVRRRGQEARLRCSPMKGHSHVYWYRQLPEEGLKFMVYLQKENIIDESGMPKERFSAEFPKEGPSILRIQQVVRGDSAAYFCASSIQETQYFGPGTRLLVL.

The chain is built from TRBV2 and TRBJ1-2; D remains ambiguous. Trimming cost V 6 bases and J 5 bases, with 7 bases left between them. Germline V lookup: CDR1 SNHLY, CDR2 FYNNEI. CDR3 size: 11 residues. In DNA form, the CDR3 reads TGTGCCAGCAGGACCGAGTATGGCTACACCTTC. Residues: CASRTEYGYTF.

The CDR3 nucleotides are TGCAGCTGCTCTCTGGACTATGGCTACACCTTC. This gives the protein CSCSLDYGYTF. This chain joins TRBV20-1 and TRBJ1-2, with D hard to call. Germline-derived CDR1 and CDR2 are DFQATT and SNEGSKA (reference sequence). CDR3 size: 11 residues.

The chain recombines TRBV3-1 (or the pseudogene TRBV3-2) with TRBJ2-3, with D tentatively TRBD2 (7 bases). V was trimmed by 5 bases and J by 4 bases, leaving 16 bases between them. Germline CDR1 and CDR2: LGHDT and YNNKEL (reference sequence). The CDR3 runs 15 residues. CDR3: CASSYQQGRADTQYF. CDR3 DNA sequence: TGTGCCAGCAGCTACCAGCAGGGGAGGGCAGATACGCAGTATTTT.

The V and J genes are TRBV5-6 and TRBJ2-7; 10 bases align to TRBD1. Germline loops: CDR1 SGHDT, CDR2 YYEEEE. The CDR3 totals 16 residues. The junction had 11 bases not matched to a gene; V was cut back by 1 base and J by 7 bases. The CDR3 sequence is CASSLWGGQGVGEQYF. The CDR3 DNA follows: TGTGCCAGCAGCTTGTGGGGAGGACAGGGGGTAGGGGAGCAGTACTTC.

The rearrangement joins TRBV28 to TRBJ1-5; maybe TRBD1 (5 bases). The germline V and J ends were trimmed by 1 base and 0 bases, with 19 bases remaining between them. Per the germline V gene, CDR1 is MDHEN and CDR2 is SYDVKM. The CDR3 length is 19 residues. In DNA form, the CDR3 reads TGTGCCAGCAGTTTATATCCAGGGACGGTACATAATAGCAATCAGCCCCAGCATTTT. It specifies CASSLYPGTVHNSNQPQHF.

This rearrangement joins TRBV6-2 or TRBV6-3 to TRBJ1-1; TRBD1 agrees at 9 bases. CDR1 and CDR2 from the germline V gene are MNHEY and SVGEGT. Losses at the gene ends were 5 bases for V and 2 bases for J; bases not matched to a gene: 6. The CDR3 consists of 15 residues. For the CDR3, the DNA is TGTGCCAGCAGTCCCTGGGGACAGGGCAACACTGAAGCTTTCTTT. This sequence encodes CASSPWGQGNTEAFF.

The chain uses TRBV10-3 and TRBJ2-3, with TRBD2 matching over 13 bases. Trimming took 6 bases from V and 6 from J; bases not matched to a gene: 12. Germline V gives CDR1 ENHRY, CDR2 SYGVKD. The CDR3 runs 17 residues. CDR3 protein: CAISKYRLAGGLDTQYF. The CDR3 DNA follows: TGTGCCATCAGCAAATACCGACTAGCGGGGGGCCTGGATACGCAGTATTTT.

The chain carries TRBV5-1 and TRBJ2-1, with TRBD2 identical over 11 bases. This CDR3 region has 16 residues. Trimming cost V 0 bases and J 7 bases; bases outside gene matches: 6. The germline V gene has CDR1 SGHRS and CDR2 YFSETQ. CDR3 DNA: TGCGCCAGCAGCTTGGCAGTAGCGGGGGGGCGGAATGAGCAGTTCTTC. Its translation is CASSLAVAGGRNEQFF.

The J gene is TRBJ2-7, the V gene TRBV28, with a possible D match to TRBD1 (6 bases). The ends were cut back, 5 bases at V and 5 bases at J, with 16 bases in the middle. CDR1 is MDHEN and CDR2 is SYDVKM in the germline V gene. This CDR3 is 14 amino acids long. The CDR3 DNA sequence: TGTGCCAGCAGTGACATACAGGGTCTGAACGAGCAGTACTTC. It codes for CASSDIQGLNEQYF.

This clone was seen just once. This chain links TRBV7-9 with TRBJ2-3, with D possibly TRBD2 on 6 matching bases. The CDR3 extends over 15 amino acids. The germline V gene has CDR1 SEHNR and CDR2 FQNEAQ (reference sequence). The V and J ends lost 5 bases and 2 bases respectively, with 14 bases between them. The CDR3 loop is CASSPPVRDTDTQYF. CDR3 DNA sequence: TGTGCCAGCAGCCCCCCGGTGCGGGACACAGATACGCAGTATTTT. Full variable domain (missing parts from reference TRBV7-9 and TRBJ2-3): DTGVSQNPRHKITKRGQNVTFRCDPISEHNRLYWYRQTLGQGPEFLTYFQNEAQLEKSRLLSDRFSAERPKGSFSTLEIQRTEQGDSAMYLCASSPPVRDTDTQYFGPGTRLTVL.

This chain joins TRBV2 and TRBJ2-4; D call uncertain. The V end was cut by 4 bases, the J end by 7 bases, with 8 bases between. CDR3 length equals 12 residues. The germline gives CDR1 SNHLY, CDR2 FYNNEI. The CDR3 loop is CASSASWNIQYF. The CDR3 DNA reads TGTGCCAGCAGTGCCAGTTGGAACATTCAGTACTTC.

The rearrangement links TRBV5-8 to TRBJ1-5, with TRBD1 as a possible D gene (5 bases). Per the germline V gene, CDR1 is SGHTS and CDR2 is YDEGEE. Deletions cut 2 bases from V and 3 bases from J, with 18 bases between. CDR3 size: 17 residues. The CDR3 bases are TGTGCCAGCAGCTTAGGGAACGGGGGGGGTTACAATCAGCCCCAGCATTTT. Protein product: CASSLGNGGGYNQPQHF.